This TCR beta chain was captured by sequencing in a study of CD4 T cells in relation to SARS-CoV-2 and coronaviruses. Across the study: After around 10 days of antigen culture, PBMC TCR beta CDR3s were sequenced. No peptide or an HIV-1 Nef peptide pool served as negative control.

Of note for this clone: No antigen is known for it.

Some clones are missing from TCRdb's copy, which holds only in-frame ones; the method was immunoSEQ multiplex PCR. The sample lists 20,000 to 25,000 clones; about 75% were seen once. The CDR3 sequence is 15 residues long. With 8 bases removed from V and 2 bases from J, the gap between germline ends came to 19 bases. CDR1 and CDR2 from the germline V gene are ENHRY and SYGVKD. Before the COVID-19 pandemic, during about 2011-2019, CD4+ T cells were taken from unexposed donors. CD4+ T cells were isolated from the cells after less than 13 days of culture. Cells permitting, SARS-CoV-2 S/N and four cold-coronavirus spikes were tested on unexposed-donor CD4+ T cells.

The chain couples TRBV10-3 to TRBJ2-7, with D possibly being TRBD1 (5 bases). Material: CD4+ T cells from PBMCs, cultured in vitro. This clonotype was sampled from a human donor in good health. As DNA, the CDR3 is TGTGCCATCGCTACAGGAGCGTCTGACCCCTACGAGCAGTACTTC. This codes for CAIATGASDPYEQYF.